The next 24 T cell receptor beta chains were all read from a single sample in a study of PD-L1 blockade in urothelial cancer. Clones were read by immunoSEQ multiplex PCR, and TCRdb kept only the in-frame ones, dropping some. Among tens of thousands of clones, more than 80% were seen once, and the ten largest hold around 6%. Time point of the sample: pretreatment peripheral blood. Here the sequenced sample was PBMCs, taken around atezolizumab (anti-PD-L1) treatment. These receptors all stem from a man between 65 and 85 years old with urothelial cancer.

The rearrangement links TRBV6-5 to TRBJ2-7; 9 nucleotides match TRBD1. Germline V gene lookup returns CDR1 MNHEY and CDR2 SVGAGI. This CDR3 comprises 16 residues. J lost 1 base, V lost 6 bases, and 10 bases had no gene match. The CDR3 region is CASSYHSGTGSYEQYF. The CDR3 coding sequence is TGTGCCAGCAGCTACCACTCCGGGACAGGGTCCTACGAGCAGTACTTC.

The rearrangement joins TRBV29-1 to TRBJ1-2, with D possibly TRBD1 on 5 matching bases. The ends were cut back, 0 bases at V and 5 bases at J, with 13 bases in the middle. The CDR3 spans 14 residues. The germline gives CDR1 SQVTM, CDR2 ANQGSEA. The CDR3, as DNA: TGCAGCGTTGAAGATCGTGCGCAGGGTTATGGCTACACCTTC. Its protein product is CSVEDRAQGYGYTF.

CDR3 nucleotides: TGTGCCAGCAGGCGACAGTCTCTTGGCTACACCTTC. Protein sequence: CASRRQSLGYTF. The J gene is TRBJ1-2, the V gene TRBV6-6; possibly TRBD1 for D (5 bases). The V gene lost 6 bases and the J gene lost 7 bases, with 12 bases spanning the gap. Per the germline V gene, CDR1 is MNHNY and CDR2 is SVGAGI (reference sequence). The CDR3 runs 12 residues.

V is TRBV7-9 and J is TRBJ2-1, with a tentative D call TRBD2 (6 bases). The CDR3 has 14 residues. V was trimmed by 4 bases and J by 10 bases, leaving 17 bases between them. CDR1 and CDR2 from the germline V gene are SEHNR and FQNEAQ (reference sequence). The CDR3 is CASSSGLPYEEQFF. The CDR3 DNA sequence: TGTGCCAGCAGCTCGGGACTGCCTTATGAAGAGCAGTTCTTC.

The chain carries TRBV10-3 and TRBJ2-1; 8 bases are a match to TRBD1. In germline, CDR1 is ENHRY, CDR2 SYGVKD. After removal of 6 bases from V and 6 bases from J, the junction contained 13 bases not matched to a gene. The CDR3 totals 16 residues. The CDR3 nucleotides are TGTGCCATCAGACCCTCGACAGGGGAGGACGGCAATGAGCAGTTCTTC. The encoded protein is CAIRPSTGEDGNEQFF.

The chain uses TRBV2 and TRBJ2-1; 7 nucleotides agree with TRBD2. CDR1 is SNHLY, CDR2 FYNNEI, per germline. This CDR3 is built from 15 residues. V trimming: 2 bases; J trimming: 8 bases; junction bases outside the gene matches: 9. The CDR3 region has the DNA TGTGCCAGCAGTGAAAGGGTGACTAGCCGGGATGAGCAGTTCTTC. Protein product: CASSERVTSRDEQFF. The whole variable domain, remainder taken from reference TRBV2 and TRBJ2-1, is EPEVTQTPSHQVTQMGQEVILRCVPISNHLYFYWYRQILGQKVEFLVSFYNNEISEKSEIFDDQFSVERPDGSNFTLKIRSTKLEDSAMYFCASSERVTSRDEQFFGPGTRLTVL.

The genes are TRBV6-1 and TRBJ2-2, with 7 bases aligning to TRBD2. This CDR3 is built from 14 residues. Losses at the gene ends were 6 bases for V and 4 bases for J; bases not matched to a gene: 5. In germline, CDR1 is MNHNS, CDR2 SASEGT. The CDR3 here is CASRDPGGTGELFF. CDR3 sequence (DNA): TGTGCCAGCAGGGACCCGGGGGGCACCGGGGAGCTGTTTTTT.

The CDR3 loop is CASSLGQVLAGYGYTF. CDR3 nucleotides: TGTGCCAGCAGCTTGGGACAGGTCCTTGCGGGGTATGGCTACACCTTC. The chain has TRBV7-8 and TRBJ1-2; 8 bases are a match to TRBD1. Per the germline V gene, CDR1 is SGHVS and CDR2 is FQNEAQ. V lost 3 bases and J lost 5; bases outside the gene matches: 11. CDR3 length equals 16 residues.

The CDR3 region has the DNA TGTGCCAGCTCACCACCGGGGGCAGGGGGACAAGAGACCCAGTACTTC. Translating it yields CASSPPGAGGQETQYF. J is TRBJ2-5 and V is TRBV18; 7 bases map to TRBD1. Germline V gene data show CDR1 as KGHSH and CDR2 as LQKENI. The ends lost 0 bases at V and 2 bases at J; junction bases unmatched: 6. The CDR3 is 16 amino acids. Based on the CDR3 plus reference TRBV18 and TRBJ2-5, the full variable domain is NAGVMQNPRHLVRRRGQEARLRCSPMKGHSHVYWYRQLPEEGLKFMVYLQKENIIDESGMPKERFSAEFPKEGPSILRIQQVVRGDSAAYFCASSPPGAGGQETQYFGPGTRLLVL.

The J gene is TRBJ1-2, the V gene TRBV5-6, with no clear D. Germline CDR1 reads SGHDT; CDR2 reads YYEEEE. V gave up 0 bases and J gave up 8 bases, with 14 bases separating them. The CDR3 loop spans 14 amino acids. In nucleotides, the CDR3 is TGTGCCAGCAGCTTGGGCCCGAGGGTGGAAGGCTACACCTTC. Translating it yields CASSLGPRVEGYTF. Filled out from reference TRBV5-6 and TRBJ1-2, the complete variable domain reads DAGVTQSPTHLIKTRGQQVTLRCSPKSGHDTVSWYQQALGQGPQFIFQYYEEEERQRGNFPDRFSGHQFPNYSSELNVNALLLGDSALYLCASSLGPRVEGYTFGSGTRLTVV.

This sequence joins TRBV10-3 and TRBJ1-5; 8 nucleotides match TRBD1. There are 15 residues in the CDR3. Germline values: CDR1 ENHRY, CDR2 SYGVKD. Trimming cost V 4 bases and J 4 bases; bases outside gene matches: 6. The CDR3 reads CAISGGGQENQPQHF. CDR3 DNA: TGTGCCATCAGTGGTGGGGGACAGGAAAATCAGCCCCAGCATTTT.

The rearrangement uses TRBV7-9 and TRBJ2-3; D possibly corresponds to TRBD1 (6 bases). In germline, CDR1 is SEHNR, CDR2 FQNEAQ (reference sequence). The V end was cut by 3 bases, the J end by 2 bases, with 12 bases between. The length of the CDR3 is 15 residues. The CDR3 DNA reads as TGTGCCAGCAGCTTTCGACAGGAGATCACAGATACGCAGTATTTT. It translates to CASSFRQEITDTQYF.

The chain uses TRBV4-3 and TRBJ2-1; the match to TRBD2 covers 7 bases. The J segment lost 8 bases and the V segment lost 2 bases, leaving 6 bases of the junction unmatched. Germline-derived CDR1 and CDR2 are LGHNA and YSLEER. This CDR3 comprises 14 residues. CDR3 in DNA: TGCGCCAGCAGCCAACCGGGACTAAAGCATGAGCAGTTCTTC. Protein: CASSQPGLKHEQFF.

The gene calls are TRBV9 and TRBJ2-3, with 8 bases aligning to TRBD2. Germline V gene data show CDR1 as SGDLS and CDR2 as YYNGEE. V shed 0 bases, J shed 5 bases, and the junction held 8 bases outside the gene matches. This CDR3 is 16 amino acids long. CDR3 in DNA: TGTGCCAGCAGCGTAGTCGACGGGAGGGAGGGAGATACGCAGTATTTT. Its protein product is CASSVVDGREGDTQYF.

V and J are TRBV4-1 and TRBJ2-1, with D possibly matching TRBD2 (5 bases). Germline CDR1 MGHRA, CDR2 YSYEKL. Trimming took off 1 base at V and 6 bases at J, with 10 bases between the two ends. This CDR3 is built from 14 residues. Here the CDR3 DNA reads TGCGCCAGCAGCCAAGGCCTAGCTCCCAATGAGCAGTTCTTC. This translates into CASSQGLAPNEQFF.

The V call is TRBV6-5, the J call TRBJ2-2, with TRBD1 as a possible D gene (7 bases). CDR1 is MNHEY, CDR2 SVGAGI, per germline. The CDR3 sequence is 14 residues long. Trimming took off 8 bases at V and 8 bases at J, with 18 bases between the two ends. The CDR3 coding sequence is TGTGCCAGCGCCGACAGGGAGGCAGGAGGGGAGCTGTTTTTT. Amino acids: CASADREAGGELFF.

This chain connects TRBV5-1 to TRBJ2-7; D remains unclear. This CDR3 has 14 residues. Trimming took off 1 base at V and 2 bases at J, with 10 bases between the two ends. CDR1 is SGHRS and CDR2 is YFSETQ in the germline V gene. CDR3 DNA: TGCGCCAGCAGCTTGAGCCCAGCGCCCTACGAGCAGTACTTC. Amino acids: CASSLSPAPYEQYF.

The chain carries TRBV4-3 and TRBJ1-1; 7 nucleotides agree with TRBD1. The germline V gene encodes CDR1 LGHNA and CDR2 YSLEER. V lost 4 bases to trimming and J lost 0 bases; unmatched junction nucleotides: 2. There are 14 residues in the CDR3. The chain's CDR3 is CASSPQGVNTEAFF. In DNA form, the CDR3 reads TGCGCCAGCAGCCCTCAGGGGGTGAACACTGAAGCTTTCTTT.

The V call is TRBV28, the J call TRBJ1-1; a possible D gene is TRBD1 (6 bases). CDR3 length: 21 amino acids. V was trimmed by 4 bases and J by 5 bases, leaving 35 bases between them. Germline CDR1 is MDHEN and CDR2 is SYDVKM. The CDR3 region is CASSYPGVKKQGPIFWTEAFF. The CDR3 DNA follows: TGTGCCAGCAGTTACCCCGGCGTGAAGAAACAGGGTCCCATATTTTGGACTGAAGCTTTCTTT. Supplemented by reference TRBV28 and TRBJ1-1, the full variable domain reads DVKVTQSSRYLVKRTGEKVFLECVQDMDHENMFWYRQDPGLGLRLIYFSYDVKMKEKGDIPEGYSVSREKKERFSLILESASTNQTSMYLCASSYPGVKKQGPIFWTEAFFGQGTRLTVV.

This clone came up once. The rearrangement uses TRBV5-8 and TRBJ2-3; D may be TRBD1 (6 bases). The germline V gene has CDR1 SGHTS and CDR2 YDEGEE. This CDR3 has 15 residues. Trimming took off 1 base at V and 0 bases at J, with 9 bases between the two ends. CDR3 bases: TGTGCCAGCAGCTTGACAGGGTATAGCACAGATACGCAGTATTTT. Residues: CASSLTGYSTDTQYF.

CDR3 in DNA: TGTGCCAGCCTCCCTAGCGGGCCTCTACGTTGGTACTTC. Translated: CASLPSGPLRWYF. The chain carries TRBV6-1 and TRBJ2-7, with TRBD2 matching over 8 bases. The CDR3 runs 13 residues. V dropped 8 bases and J dropped 12; count of bases not matched to a gene: 15. CDR1 and CDR2 from the germline V gene are MNHNS and SASEGT.

CDR3 region: CASGVGGRYEQYF. CDR3 DNA sequence: TGTGCCAGCGGTGTGGGGGGGCGGTACGAGCAGTACTTC. This chain links TRBV2 with TRBJ2-7, with D tentatively TRBD2 (7 bases). Trimming left V 8 bases short and J 4 bases short, with 15 bases between. The CDR3 sequence is 13 residues long. Germline CDR1 reads SNHLY; CDR2 reads FYNNEI.

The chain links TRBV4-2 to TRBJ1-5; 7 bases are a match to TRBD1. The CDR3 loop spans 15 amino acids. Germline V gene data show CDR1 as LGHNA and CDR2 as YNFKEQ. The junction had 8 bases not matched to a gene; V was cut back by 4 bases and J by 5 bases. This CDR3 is CASSPSSQGDQPQHF. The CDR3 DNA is TGTGCCAGCAGCCCTAGTAGCCAGGGGGATCAGCCCCAGCATTTT.

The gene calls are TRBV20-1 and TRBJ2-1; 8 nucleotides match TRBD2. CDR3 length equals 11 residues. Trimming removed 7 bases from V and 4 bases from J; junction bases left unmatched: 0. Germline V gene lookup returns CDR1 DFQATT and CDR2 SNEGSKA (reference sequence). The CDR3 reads CSVAGYNEQFF. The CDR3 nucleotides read TGCAGTGTAGCGGGGTACAATGAGCAGTTCTTC.